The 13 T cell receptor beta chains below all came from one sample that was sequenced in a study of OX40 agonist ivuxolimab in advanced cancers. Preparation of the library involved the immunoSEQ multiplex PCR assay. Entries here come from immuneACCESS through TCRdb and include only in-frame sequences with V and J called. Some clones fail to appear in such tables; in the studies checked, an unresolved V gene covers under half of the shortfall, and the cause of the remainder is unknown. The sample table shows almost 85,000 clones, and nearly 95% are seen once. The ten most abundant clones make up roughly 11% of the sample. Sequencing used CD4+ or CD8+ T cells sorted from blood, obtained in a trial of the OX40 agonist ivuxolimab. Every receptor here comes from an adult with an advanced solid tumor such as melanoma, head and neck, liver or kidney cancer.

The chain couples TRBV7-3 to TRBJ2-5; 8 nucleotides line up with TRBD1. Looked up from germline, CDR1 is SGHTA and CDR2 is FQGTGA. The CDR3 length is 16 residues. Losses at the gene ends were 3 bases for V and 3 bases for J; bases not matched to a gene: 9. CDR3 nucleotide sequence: TGTGCCAGCAGCTTCCCCGGACAGGGAATCGAAGAGACCCAGTACTTC. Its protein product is CASSFPGQGIEETQYF.

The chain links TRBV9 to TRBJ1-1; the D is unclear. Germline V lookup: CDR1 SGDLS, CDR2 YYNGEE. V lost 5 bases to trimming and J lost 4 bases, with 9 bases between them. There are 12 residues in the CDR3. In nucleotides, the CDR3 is TGTGCCAGCAGTCCCCTGGGCACTGAAGCTTTCTTT. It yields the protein CASSPLGTEAFF. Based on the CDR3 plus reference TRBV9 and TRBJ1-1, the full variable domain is DSGVTQTPKHLITATGQRVTLRCSPRSGDLSVYWYQQSLDQGLQFLIQYYNGEERAKGNILERFSAQQFPDLHSELNLSSLELGDSALYFCASSPLGTEAFFGQGTRLTVV.

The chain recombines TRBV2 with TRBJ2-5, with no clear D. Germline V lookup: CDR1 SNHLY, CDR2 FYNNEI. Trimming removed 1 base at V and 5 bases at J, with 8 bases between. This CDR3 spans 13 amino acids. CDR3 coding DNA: TGTGCCAGCAGTGAAGAGGTCGTGGAGACCCAGTACTTC. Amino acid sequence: CASSEEVVETQYF. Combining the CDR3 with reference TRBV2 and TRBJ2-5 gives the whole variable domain EPEVTQTPSHQVTQMGQEVILRCVPISNHLYFYWYRQILGQKVEFLVSFYNNEISEKSEIFDDQFSVERPDGSNFTLKIRSTKLEDSAMYFCASSEEVVETQYFGPGTRLLVL.

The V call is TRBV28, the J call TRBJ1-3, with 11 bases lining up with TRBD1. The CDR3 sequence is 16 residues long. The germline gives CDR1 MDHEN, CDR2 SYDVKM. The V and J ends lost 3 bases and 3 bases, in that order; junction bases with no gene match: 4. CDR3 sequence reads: CASSLVGQGDGNTIYF. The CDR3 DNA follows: TGTGCCAGCAGTTTGGTGGGACAGGGGGATGGAAACACCATATATTTT.

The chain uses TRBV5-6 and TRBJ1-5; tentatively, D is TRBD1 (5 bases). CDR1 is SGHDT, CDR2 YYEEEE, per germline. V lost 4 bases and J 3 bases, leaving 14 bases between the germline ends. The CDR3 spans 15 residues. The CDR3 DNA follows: TGTGCCAGCAGCCAGGAAGCAGGGAACAATCAGCCCCAGCATTTT. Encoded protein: CASSQEAGNNQPQHF.

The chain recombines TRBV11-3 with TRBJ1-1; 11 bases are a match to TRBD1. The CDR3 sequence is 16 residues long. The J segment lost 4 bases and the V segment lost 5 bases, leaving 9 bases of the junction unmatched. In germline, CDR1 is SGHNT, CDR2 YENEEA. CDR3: CASSPGAGTGGTEAFF. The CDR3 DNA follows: TGTGCCAGCAGCCCAGGGGCCGGGACAGGGGGCACTGAAGCTTTCTTT.

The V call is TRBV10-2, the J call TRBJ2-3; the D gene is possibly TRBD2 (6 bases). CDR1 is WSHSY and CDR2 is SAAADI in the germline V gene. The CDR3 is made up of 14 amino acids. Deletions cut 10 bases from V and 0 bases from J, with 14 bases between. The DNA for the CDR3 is TGCGCCACTTCCCTTGGGGGGAGCACAGATACGCAGTATTTT. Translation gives CATSLGGSTDTQYF.

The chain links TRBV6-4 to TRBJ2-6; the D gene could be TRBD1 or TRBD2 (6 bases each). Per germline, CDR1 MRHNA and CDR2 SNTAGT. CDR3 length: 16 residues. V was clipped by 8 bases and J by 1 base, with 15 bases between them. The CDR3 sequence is CASGGGGGSGANVLTF. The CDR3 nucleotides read TGTGCCAGCGGAGGCGGAGGGGGGTCTGGGGCCAACGTCCTGACTTTC.

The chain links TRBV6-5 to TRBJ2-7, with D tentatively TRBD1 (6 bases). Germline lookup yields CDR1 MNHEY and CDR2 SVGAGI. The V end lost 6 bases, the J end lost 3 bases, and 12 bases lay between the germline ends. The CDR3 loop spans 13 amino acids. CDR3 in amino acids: CASSPGVRYEQYF. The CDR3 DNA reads TGTGCCAGCAGCCCAGGGGTTCGCTACGAGCAGTACTTC.

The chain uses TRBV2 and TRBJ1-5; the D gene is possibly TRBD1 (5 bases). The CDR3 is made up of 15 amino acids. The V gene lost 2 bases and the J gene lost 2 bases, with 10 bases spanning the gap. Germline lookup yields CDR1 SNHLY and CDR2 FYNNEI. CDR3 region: CASSEHPGGNQPQHF. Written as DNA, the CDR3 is TGTGCCAGCAGTGAACACCCGGGGGGCAATCAGCCCCAGCATTTT.

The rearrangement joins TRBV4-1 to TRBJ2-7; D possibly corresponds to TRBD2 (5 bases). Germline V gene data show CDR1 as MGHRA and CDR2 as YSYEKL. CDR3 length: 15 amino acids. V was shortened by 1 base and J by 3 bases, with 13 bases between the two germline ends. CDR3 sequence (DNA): TGCGCCAGCAGCCAAGTGTTCAACGGGAACTACGAGCAGTACTTC. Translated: CASSQVFNGNYEQYF.

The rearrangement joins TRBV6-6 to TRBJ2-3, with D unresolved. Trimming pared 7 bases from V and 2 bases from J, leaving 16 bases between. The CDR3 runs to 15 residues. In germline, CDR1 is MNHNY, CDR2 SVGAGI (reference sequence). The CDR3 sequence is CASKSGVIVTDTQYF. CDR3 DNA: TGTGCCAGCAAGTCCGGAGTCATAGTCACAGATACGCAGTATTTT.

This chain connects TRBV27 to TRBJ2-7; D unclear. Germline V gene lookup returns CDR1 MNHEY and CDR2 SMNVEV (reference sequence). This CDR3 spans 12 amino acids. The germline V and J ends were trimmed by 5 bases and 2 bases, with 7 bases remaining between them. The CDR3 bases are TGTGCCAGCAGTCAACCCCCCTACGAGCAGTACTTC. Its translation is CASSQPPYEQYF.